This T cell receptor beta chain is drawn from a study of T cell repertoires in Merkel cell carcinoma (dated by TCRdb to about 2019). Notes on the research overall: The study excluded patients who had received intralesional immunotherapy or systemic immune checkpoint blockade before the biopsy. The MCPyV-specific clonotypes were initially defined from expanded tumor-infiltrating lymphocytes through tetramer sorting, cloning and paired TCR sequencing. To be included, a participant needed a diagnosis of MCPyV-positive Merkel cell carcinoma and tumor-infiltrating lymphocytes that had been successfully expanded in vitro. What the research found in general, with its limitations: Normal tissue biopsies were not studied.

A note on this clone: It has no known antigen specificity. The input lacks base qualities; no much larger clone sits a single base away.

The immunoSEQ assay was used both to sequence TRB CDR3 from tumor genomic DNA and to process the resulting data. The table was pulled from immuneACCESS by TCRdb, which kept in-frame rearrangements only. Such tables lose some clones; where checked, under half of the loss comes from unresolved V genes, and the rest has no known cause. This sample holds roughly 14,000 clones; over 60% were observed only once. About a sixth of the sample belongs to the ten largest clones. Biopsy-confirmed MCPyV-positive Merkel cell carcinoma was present in the study subjects, and positive serum antibodies to T-antigen were found in every subject. Genomic DNA was extracted from over 5 adjacent 10-micron frozen tumor sections without cell sorting or culture. About 5 x 5 x 5 mm of tumor biopsy tissue was frozen in optimal cutting temperature compound. In the frozen biopsy, scout sections stained with hematoxylin and eosin confirmed plenty of Merkel cell carcinoma along with infiltrating cells.

Trimming removed 5 bases from V and 8 bases from J, leaving 7 bases between the germline ends. The CDR3 numbers 12 residues from cysteine through phenylalanine. Only the CDR3 portion is preserved as DNA: 36 bases, with reading frame beginning at the first base. Looking up the germline V gene (reference sequence) yields CDR1 LGHDT and CDR2 YNNKEL. The sample taken for sequencing was tumor tissue. The origin of this receptor is an adult with Merkel cell carcinoma. The chain couples TRBV3-1 (or the pseudogene TRBV3-2) to TRBJ1-6; perhaps TRBD1 is the D gene, with 5 bases matching. The CDR3 corresponds to CASSMGDSPLHF. The nucleotides read TGTGCCAGCAGCATGGGGGATTCACCCCTCCACTTT.